Included here is one T cell receptor beta chain sequence, with context. The antigen is unknown. General study points: Tumor memory CD4+ T cell TCR gene usage clustered with blood and lymph node memory CD4+ cells and lymph node naive CD4+ cells. The larger-cohort validation was restricted to a single TCR beta V-J rearrangement rather than whole repertoires. Tumor Treg TCRs overlapped most with tumor naive CD4+ cells.

Treg sorting used a CD4+CD25+CD127-/low gate. TCRdb processed the 5' RACE reads anew with MiXCR; each CDR3 protein has one entry. The sample contains roughly 9,900 distinct CDR3 sequences, under 40% of which appear only once. The J segment lost 6 bases and the V segment lost 4 bases, leaving 8 bases of the junction unmatched. Looked up from germline, CDR1 is SGHRS and CDR2 is YFSETQ. The CDR3 length is 15 residues. The V call is TRBV5-1, the J call TRBJ2-7; 12 nucleotides match TRBD1. The source of this sequence is a female donor with breast cancer. The sample comprised Tregs sorted from blood. The chain's CDR3 is CASSQKGQGAPEQYF. In nucleotides, the CDR3 is TGCGCCAGCAGCCAAAAGGGACAGGGGGCCCCCGAGCAGTACTTC.